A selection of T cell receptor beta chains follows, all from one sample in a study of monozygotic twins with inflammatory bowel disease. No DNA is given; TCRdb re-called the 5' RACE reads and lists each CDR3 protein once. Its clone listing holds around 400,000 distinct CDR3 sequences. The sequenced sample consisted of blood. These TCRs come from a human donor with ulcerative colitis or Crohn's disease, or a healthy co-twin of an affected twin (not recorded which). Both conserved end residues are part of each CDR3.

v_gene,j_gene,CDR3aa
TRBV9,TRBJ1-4,CASTQTATNEKLFF
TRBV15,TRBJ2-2,CATSGQGVTGELFF
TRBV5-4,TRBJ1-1,CASSPLQGPNTEAFF
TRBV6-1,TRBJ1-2,CASKSTGNPGVGTF
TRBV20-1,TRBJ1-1,CSARDRLGVFGAFF
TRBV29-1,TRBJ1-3,CSVGLGSGNTIYF
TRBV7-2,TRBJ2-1,CASSDRTSGGYNEQFF
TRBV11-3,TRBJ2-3,CASSSREADTQYF
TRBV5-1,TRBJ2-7,CASRTQSNSYEQYF
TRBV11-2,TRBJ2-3,CASSTRGIGTDTQYF
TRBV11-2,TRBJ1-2,CASRALGRSYGYTF
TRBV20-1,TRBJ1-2,CSADLGEYDYGYTF
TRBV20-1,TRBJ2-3,CSARGLTSGRTDTQYF
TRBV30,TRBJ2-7,CACKRGSSYEQYF
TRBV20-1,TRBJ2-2,CSARQGDTGELFF
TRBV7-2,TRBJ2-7,CASSPPGQASEQYF
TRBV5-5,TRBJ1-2,CASSTARPGRDGYTF
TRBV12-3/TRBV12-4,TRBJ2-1,CASSLALGPYNEQFF
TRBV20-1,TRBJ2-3,CSALLAGGLAQYF
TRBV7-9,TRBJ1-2,CASSFFDPADYGYTF
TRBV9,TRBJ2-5,CASSVEGRGIETQYF
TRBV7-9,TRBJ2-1,CASYLGGLRNEQFF
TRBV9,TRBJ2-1,CASSGSGGRTNEQFF
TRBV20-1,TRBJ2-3,CSASSPPDTQYF
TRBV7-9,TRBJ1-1,CASSLAGGGPNTEAFF
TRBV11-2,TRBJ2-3,CASSLSPGWEMDTQYF
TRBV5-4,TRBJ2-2,CASSAPGVTGGRAGELFF
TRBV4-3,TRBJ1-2,CASSQAVGTGGSGGYTF
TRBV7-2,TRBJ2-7,CASSQRGAYEQYF
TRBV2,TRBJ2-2,CASGGAAANTGELFF
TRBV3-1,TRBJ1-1,CASSQSRDRSTEAFF
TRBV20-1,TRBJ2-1,CSAPSFNSYNEQFF
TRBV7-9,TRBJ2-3,CASSSGDLTDTQYF
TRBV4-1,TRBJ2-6,CASSQGQSWANVLTF
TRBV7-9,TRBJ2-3,CASTPWGALTDTQYF
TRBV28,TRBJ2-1,CASSPAGAQSSYNEQFF
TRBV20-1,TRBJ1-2,CSAVQGAQTDGYTF
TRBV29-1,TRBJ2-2,CSVEPRGHGELFF
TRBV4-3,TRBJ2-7,CASSQEGLMDEQYF
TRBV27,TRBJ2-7,CASTPGPRYEQYF
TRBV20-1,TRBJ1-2,CSARGLANYGYTF
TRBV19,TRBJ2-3,CASSKGLAADTQYF
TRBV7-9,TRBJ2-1,CASSFGGLAGTYNEQFF
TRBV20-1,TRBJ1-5,CSTGLSNQPQHF